This TCR beta chain came from a study of T cells in Graves' hyperthyroidism and ophthalmopathy (dated by TCRdb to the late 2010s). Regarding the complete study: Peripheral blood samples were taken at initial diagnosis, before any treatment was given. Thyroid tissue and blood T-cell repertoires from more than 5 Graves' hyperthyroidism patients were also compared in the study. A discovery cohort of about 100 patients, roughly 45 with Graves' ophthalmopathy and approximately 60 with stable Graves' hyperthyroidism, was used to find distinguishing TCR V-J signatures. Once sampling was done, hyperthyroidism patients were given methimazole at a starting dose of 30 mg daily, whereas ophthalmopathy patients were given high-dose intravenous methylprednisolone. Prospective prediction of ophthalmopathy was tested in an independent validation cohort consisting of 18 hyperthyroidism patients and approximately 16 patients who later progressed to ophthalmopathy. The 100 discovery patients were randomly split 7:3 into training and test sets. The paper reports TCR Vbeta CDR3 sequencing of approximately 140 peripheral blood samples: under 45 ophthalmopathy, approximately 74 hyperthyroidism and approximately 17 progressor patients.

CDR1 and CDR2, per the germline V gene, are SGHAT and FQNNGV. Taken from cysteine to phenylalanine, the CDR3 has 15 residues. Solely the CDR3 DNA is kept, with 45 bases framed from the first base. V is clipped by 4 bases and J by 1 base, and the sequence between their germline boundaries is 12 bases long. The TCR beta CDR3 regions were amplified from RNA transcripts. A first-round RT-PCR of the TCR CDR3 used the HTBI primer set with the Qiagen OneStep RT-PCR kit. Libraries were constructed in a second round of multiplex PCR, after which size selection and purification were performed. The libraries were sequenced on an Illumina HiSeq2000 using paired-end 100 bp reads. The authors processed their data as follows. Raw data were processed with SOAPnuke, discarding reads with adapters, uncalled bases, mean Phred below 15, or no exact constant-primer or identifier match. High-quality paired reads were merged using COPE v1.2.5, and each unique nucleotide sequence was defined as a clonotype. MiTCR v1.1 was used to align clonotypes to the IMGT TRBV, TRBD and TRBJ reference segments. Analysis was restricted to V-J combinations with a frequency above 0.0001, which covered about 99% of repertoires. The TCS score was defined as F50 (clonal expansion) divided by E x V (chaos), with BLOSUM62-based TCRdist calculated between CDR3 peptides within each V-J. Welch's t-statistics and random forest reduced several hundred V-J features to 13, which were used in a naive Bayes classifier (R e1071). TCRdb handled the public reads itself, with Q25 trimming in fastp and clone calling in MiXCR, and kept productive beta chains. Merged by CDR3 protein, the rows form single entries marked with the most common genes and DNA. TCRdb, rather than the study authors, made the V and J calls. This sample has a few hundred thousand distinct CDR3 sequences in its table, and roughly 13% of those were observed once. 5% to 6% of the sample is in the top ten clones.

A few counts support this clonotype. The antigen it recognizes is unknown. Base qualities are not provided; no much larger clone lies one nucleotide away. Stable Graves' hyperthyroidism was defined as no progression to ophthalmopathy during 18 months of follow-up. The hyperthyroidism patients were between 18 and 65 years old and newly diagnosed, with a disease duration of less than 2 months. Exclusion was applied to patients with uncontrolled infections, other autoimmune diseases, pregnancy or lactation. Diagnoses were based on clinical symptoms, serum thyroxine and TRAb, thyroid ultrasound and orbital computed tomography. Ficoll-Paque density gradient centrifugation was used to isolate PBMCs from under 11 ml of fresh peripheral blood. Total RNA was extracted with Trizol reagent, and quality was checked on an Agilent 2100 Bioanalyzer. Beyond this particular receptor, the publication reports: Most expanded thyroid clonotypes (frequency above 0.001) were also detected in blood, a finding suggesting that blood repertoires may reflect thyroid immune responses. Sample size was not statistically predetermined, and investigators were not blinded to group allocation. A 13 V-J signature model separated ophthalmopathy from stable hyperthyroidism, with nearly 90% sensitivity and 81% to 83% specificity in cross-validation and 80%/75% in testing. In validation, the model predicted progression to ophthalmopathy a median of 6.5 months before onset, with approximately 68% sensitivity and just under 75% specificity.

The sequence was collected from a woman aged 18 to 35 with Graves' hyperthyroidism. The sample consisted of blood. Here the chain combines TRBV11-2 and TRBJ2-3; perhaps TRBD2 is the D gene, with 6 bases matching. The CDR3 sequence is CASSSRDLRTDTQYF. The base sequence is TGTGCCAGCAGCTCCCGGGACTTGCGCACAGATACGCAGTATTTT.